A selection of T cell receptor beta chains follows, all from one sample in a study of OX40 agonist ivuxolimab in advanced cancers. Here immunoSEQ multiplex PCR was the method, and the copy in TCRdb shows in-frame clones only, minus some. The table has about 91,000 clones, 85% to 90% seen once; the top ten hold around 1.8%. The sample consisted of CD4+ or CD8+ T cells sorted from blood, taken in a trial of the OX40 agonist ivuxolimab. These receptors were collected from an adult with an advanced solid tumor such as melanoma, head and neck, liver or kidney cancer. The conserved cysteine and the conserved F or W are not part of the CDR3 here. Fields, in order: V gene, CDR3 protein.

V: TRBV7-9
CDR3: ASSPPLVENEQF

V: TRBV28
CDR3: ASRIEAF

V: TRBV13
CDR3: ASSSSGRPVEQY

V: TRBV2
CDR3: ASSELPGARNTEAF

V: TRBV27
CDR3: ASKSRGTDTQY

V: TRBV5-1
CDR3: ASSLAPGTSSYEQY

V: TRBV19
CDR3: ASSVEMRTEAF

V: TRBV7-2
CDR3: ASSLPGTSGRVRSDTQY

V: TRBV28
CDR3: ASREGALTNEKLF

V: TRBV11-3
CDR3: ASSLGRVEQY

V: TRBV6-1
CDR3: ATSGGGRRSYEQY

V: TRBV11-3
CDR3: ASSLLIAGSSYNEQF

V: TRBV10-2
CDR3: ASSGQGGTEAF

V: TRBV18
CDR3: ASSPTQGMETQY

V: TRBV19
CDR3: ASSIDQGADEQF

V: TRBV5-1
CDR3: ASSLASPGSGYT

V: TRBV30
CDR3: AWSGGTQDQPQH

V: TRBV15
CDR3: ATSRDPGIYNEQF

V: TRBV7-3
CDR3: ASSFDGLAVNEQF

V: TRBV7-3
CDR3: ASSLQQFETQY

V: TRBV10-1
CDR3: ASSLTVGYEQY

V: TRBV28
CDR3: ASSLMGGYLNTEAF

V: TRBV15
CDR3: ATSRDHSGSEQY

V: TRBV18
CDR3: ASSPPLEVFEAF

V: TRBV23-1
CDR3: ASSHTRTTYEQY

V: TRBV2
CDR3: ASRDRPTRTDTQY

V: TRBV30
CDR3: AWKGHPGANVLT

V: TRBV5-1
CDR3: ASGRESTDQY

V: TRBV5-1
CDR3: ASSLGDTEAF

V: TRBV5-1
CDR3: ASSLGQGPDTQY

V: TRBV7-9
CDR3: ASSRDSHEQY

V: TRBV6-5
CDR3: ASSYSGNGDYGYT

V: TRBV19
CDR3: ASSINIDAEAF

V: TRBV28
CDR3: ASSPPGWDSNQPQH

V: TRBV6-5
CDR3: ASSRGEGETQY

V: TRBV5-1
CDR3: ASSLTGVSQETQY

V: TRBV7-9
CDR3: ASSTQVETQY

V: TRBV28
CDR3: ASRSLAGANEQF

V: TRBV28
CDR3: ASSFGGDFSNQPQH

V: TRBV7-3
CDR3: ASSRGTDRYGEQY

V: TRBV11-2
CDR3: ASSWTSRTGELF

V: TRBV11-2
CDR3: ASSPLWGQASQDEQF

V: TRBV6-1
CDR3: ASSQRETMNTEAF

V: TRBV27
CDR3: ASYIPGQSSYEQY

V: TRBV28
CDR3: ASSFPSGNTGELF